This passage covers 22 T cell receptor beta chains from one sample sequenced in a study of cytomegalovirus exposure and HLA in healthy donors. The PCR contained 60 Vbeta and 13 Jbeta primers. Profiled with immunoSEQ multiplex PCR; TCRdb holds only in-frame clones, not every one. Of under 200,000 clones in the sample, roughly 80% are singletons; the top ten hold approximately 7%. Sequencing was carried out using PBMCs. The receptors were sampled from a young woman in good health and CMV-seropositive.

The V call is TRBV5-1, the J call TRBJ2-3, with D possibly TRBD2 on 5 matching bases. Germline lookup yields CDR1 SGHRS and CDR2 YFSETQ. The CDR3 covers 15 residues. The V gene lost 0 bases and the J gene lost 6 bases, with 14 bases spanning the gap. The DNA for the CDR3 is TGCGCCAGCAGCTTGGCCGAACGGGGTTGGGATACGCAGTATTTT. This sequence encodes CASSLAERGWDTQYF.

The J gene is TRBJ1-1, the V gene TRBV9, with D tentatively TRBD1 (6 bases). Trimming pared 2 bases from V and 0 bases from J, leaving 11 bases between. The CDR3 sequence is 15 residues long. In germline, CDR1 is SGDLS, CDR2 YYNGEE. The CDR3 DNA reads TGTGCCAGCAGCGTTTTACAGGGCCTGAACACTGAAGCTTTCTTT. Protein sequence: CASSVLQGLNTEAFF. The full variable domain, completed using reference TRBV9 and TRBJ1-1, is DSGVTQTPKHLITATGQRVTLRCSPRSGDLSVYWYQQSLDQGLQFLIQYYNGEERAKGNILERFSAQQFPDLHSELNLSSLELGDSALYFCASSVLQGLNTEAFFGQGTRLTVV.

J is TRBJ1-6 and V is TRBV5-4, with D perhaps matching TRBD1 (6 bases). Per germline, CDR1 SGHNT and CDR2 YYREEE (reference sequence). V was pared by 0 bases and J by 7 bases, with 14 bases between. The CDR3 consists of 16 residues. The CDR3 region has the DNA TGTGCCAGCAGCTTGGACTCCAGGGGTACGAATTCACCCCTCCACTTT. Residues: CASSLDSRGTNSPLHF.

V gene TRBV4-3 combines with J gene TRBJ1-3, with D unclear. The germline gives CDR1 LGHNA, CDR2 YSLEER. Trimming removed 1 base at V and 3 bases at J, with 4 bases between. CDR3 length equals 13 residues. CDR3 protein: CASSQALGNTIYF. Written as DNA, the CDR3 is TGCGCCAGCAGCCAAGCTCTTGGAAACACCATATATTTT.

The chain carries TRBV28 and TRBJ1-2; tentatively, D is TRBD1 (5 bases). Per germline, CDR1 MDHEN and CDR2 SYDVKM. The CDR3 sequence is 14 residues long. With 6 bases removed from V and 6 bases from J, the gap between germline ends came to 17 bases. Here the CDR3 DNA reads TGTGCCAGCAGAAGGGGAGGCTTCGGCCATGGCTACACCTTC. Residues: CASRRGGFGHGYTF.

The chain recombines TRBV19 with TRBJ1-2, with TRBD1 matching 8 bases. The length of the CDR3 is 18 residues. After removal of 5 bases from V and 2 bases from J, the junction contained 16 bases not matched to a gene. Per germline, CDR1 LNHDA and CDR2 SQIVND (reference sequence). CDR3 DNA sequence: TGTGCCAGTAGTTCGTACCAGGGGGCGCTTCTCAGAAACTATGGCTACACCTTC. Its translation is CASSSYQGALLRNYGYTF.

This chain links TRBV4-3 with TRBJ2-1; TRBD1 matches 9 bases. Losses at the gene ends were 3 bases for V and 12 bases for J; bases not matched to a gene: 6. Germline V CDR1 and CDR2: LGHNA, YSLEER. This CDR3 is 13 amino acids long. CDR3 nucleotide sequence: TGCGCCAGCAGCCAGGCACAGGGGGCGTGGCAGTTCTTC. It is translated as CASSQAQGAWQFF.

The chain uses TRBV6-5 and TRBJ1-2; TRBD1 might be the D (5 bases). CDR1 and CDR2 (germline): MNHEY, SVGAGI. The CDR3 loop spans 15 amino acids. The V and J ends lost 5 bases and 1 base respectively, with 14 bases between them. CDR3 residues: CASSTPGGGNYGYTF. The CDR3 DNA sequence: TGTGCCAGCAGTACGCCCGGCGGGGGTAACTATGGCTACACCTTC.

This sequence joins TRBV2 and TRBJ2-1; 11 bases line up with TRBD2. J gave up 8 bases and V 8 bases, and 8 bases lay outside the gene matches. Germline values: CDR1 SNHLY, CDR2 FYNNEI. The CDR3 totals 14 residues. Here the CDR3 DNA reads TGTGCCAGCTTACTAGCGGGGGATCTCGATGAGCAGTTCTTC. It specifies CASLLAGDLDEQFF. The full variable domain, its missing parts supplied by reference TRBV2 and TRBJ2-1, is EPEVTQTPSHQVTQMGQEVILRCVPISNHLYFYWYRQILGQKVEFLVSFYNNEISEKSEIFDDQFSVERPDGSNFTLKIRSTKLEDSAMYFCASLLAGDLDEQFFGPGTRLTVL.

This chain uses TRBV7-2 with TRBJ1-2, with D possibly TRBD1 on 6 matching bases. CDR1 is SGHTA, CDR2 FQGNSA, per germline. The CDR3 spans 16 residues. The V end lost 3 bases, the J end lost 3 bases, and 17 bases lay between the germline ends. CDR3: CASSFEPSRGDYGYTF. Here the CDR3 DNA reads TGTGCCAGCAGCTTTGAGCCCTCCAGGGGAGACTATGGCTACACCTTC.

The genes are TRBV6-6 and TRBJ2-7; 7 positions agree with TRBD1. Germline V lookup: CDR1 MNHNY, CDR2 SVGAGI (reference sequence). V shed 6 bases, J shed 7 bases, and the junction held 18 bases outside the gene matches. The CDR3 length is 16 residues. The CDR3 loop is CASSPQPGQTSREQYF. The CDR3 region has the DNA TGTGCCAGCAGCCCCCAACCGGGACAGACTTCTCGGGAGCAGTACTTC.

This rearrangement joins TRBV19 to TRBJ1-2, with 11 bases identical to TRBD1. This CDR3 has 14 residues. Germline V CDR1 and CDR2: LNHDA, SQIVND (reference sequence). Losses at the gene ends were 6 bases for V and 4 bases for J; bases not matched to a gene: 4. CDR3: CASRGTGGSYGYTF. For the CDR3, the DNA is TGTGCCAGTAGGGGGACAGGGGGTAGCTATGGCTACACCTTC.

The V gene is TRBV5-1, the J gene TRBJ2-7; 10 positions match TRBD1. The CDR3 contains 14 residues. Germline CDR1 SGHRS, CDR2 YFSETQ. The V and J ends lost 4 bases and 5 bases, in that order; junction bases with no gene match: 6. CDR3 nucleotide sequence: TGCGCCAGCAGCCGGGCCGGGACAGGGGACGAGCAGTACTTC. It codes for CASSRAGTGDEQYF.

The V call is TRBV27, the J call TRBJ2-3; 8 nucleotides match TRBD2. CDR1 is MNHEY and CDR2 is SMNVEV in the germline V gene (reference sequence). The CDR3 covers 19 residues. The J segment lost 0 bases and the V segment lost 4 bases, leaving 15 bases of the junction unmatched. CDR3 coding DNA: TGTGCCAGCAGTTCCGCGACTAGCGTGCGGATCTATAGCACAGATACGCAGTATTTT. Translation: CASSSATSVRIYSTDTQYF.

The chain is built from TRBV28 and TRBJ2-5; tentatively, D is TRBD2 (6 bases). The CDR3 is 15 residues long. Germline CDR1 and CDR2: MDHEN and SYDVKM. With 5 bases removed from V and 5 bases from J, the gap between germline ends came to 18 bases. For the CDR3, the DNA is TGTGCCAGCAGTCTCCCGGGACTTATGGGGGAGACCCAGTACTTC. This translates into CASSLPGLMGETQYF.

In its sample, this clone was seen once. The V call is TRBV28, the J call TRBJ2-7; maybe TRBD1 (5 bases). Germline CDR1 is MDHEN and CDR2 is SYDVKM. The V end lost 5 bases, the J end lost 2 bases, and 13 bases lay between the germline ends. The length of the CDR3 is 14 residues. The CDR3 reads CASSRPGIPYEQYF. As DNA, the CDR3 is TGTGCCAGCAGTCGCCCAGGGATCCCCTACGAGCAGTACTTC.

This clone has only one observation. The rearrangement joins TRBV5-4 to TRBJ1-2; D is unresolved. In germline, CDR1 is SGHNT, CDR2 YYREEE (reference sequence). With 4 bases removed from V and 5 bases from J, the gap between germline ends came to 9 bases. CDR3 length: 12 amino acids. The CDR3 is CASSRGGYGYTF. The CDR3 nucleotides are TGTGCCAGCAGCCGAGGTGGATATGGCTACACCTTC.

This clone has a handful of counts. V and J are TRBV11-2 and TRBJ2-1, with D possibly being TRBD2 (6 bases). The germline gives CDR1 SGHAT, CDR2 FQNNGV. The CDR3 totals 15 residues. Trimming pared 5 bases from V and 8 bases from J, leaving 19 bases between. The DNA of the CDR3 is TGTGCCAGCAGCAAGACCCTGGCGGGGTCGGATGAGCAGTTCTTC. Amino acids: CASSKTLAGSDEQFF.

The CDR3 protein is CASSPRDSSEVTQYF. In DNA form, the CDR3 reads TGCGCCAGCAGCCCCCGGGATTCTAGCGAGGTTACGCAGTATTTT. The V and J genes are TRBV4-1 and TRBJ2-3; D perhaps matches TRBD2 (6 bases). Deletions cut 4 bases from V and 8 bases from J, with 19 bases between. CDR3 length: 15 amino acids. Germline V gene lookup returns CDR1 MGHRA and CDR2 YSYEKL.

This clone appeared a single time. This chain joins TRBV9 and TRBJ1-6; tentatively, D is TRBD1 (5 bases). The CDR3 has 13 amino acids. Trimming removed 7 bases at V and 6 bases at J, with 11 bases between. Germline V gene sequence: CDR1 SGDLS, CDR2 YYNGEE. The CDR3 sequence: CASAQGTNSPLHF. The CDR3 coding sequence is TGTGCCAGCGCGCAGGGTACTAATTCACCCCTCCACTTT.

The chain links TRBV6-4 to TRBJ1-2, with TRBD1 matching over 11 bases. The J segment lost 8 bases and the V segment lost 8 bases, leaving 16 bases of the junction unmatched. Germline assignment: CDR1 MRHNA and CDR2 SNTAGT. The CDR3 length is 16 residues. The CDR3: CASRGTGGFGRSGYTF. The CDR3 bases are TGTGCCAGCCGGGGGACAGGGGGATTCGGACGATCCGGCTACACCTTC.

The chain combines TRBV14 with TRBJ2-3, with D maybe TRBD2 (6 bases). The CDR3 extends over 15 amino acids. V lost 4 bases and J lost 2, with 13 bases in between. Germline loops: CDR1 SGHDN, CDR2 FVKESK. The CDR3 DNA is TGTGCCAGCAGCCTCCGGGGGAGGTACACAGATACGCAGTATTTT. Translating gives CASSLRGRYTDTQYF.